The 4 T cell receptor beta chains in this list originate from one sample, sequenced in a study of T cell responses to AZD1222 COVID-19 vaccine. Clones were sequenced by immunoSEQ multiplex PCR, and TCRdb holds only the in-frame ones, with some missing. The data contain 60,000 to 100,000 clones, roughly 87% of them seen just once; the ten biggest clones take up roughly a quarter. Specimen: peripheral blood, collected on day 0 of AZD1222 vaccination. These receptors were obtained from an adult in good health.

The chain carries TRBV3-1 (or the pseudogene TRBV3-2) and TRBJ1-2; 9 bases align to TRBD1. CDR1 and CDR2 (germline): LGHDT, YNNKEL (reference sequence). The CDR3 spans 16 residues. V dropped 0 bases and J dropped 7; count of bases not matched to a gene: 9. CDR3: CASSQDDRDRVFGYTF. The CDR3 nucleotides read TGTGCCAGCAGCCAAGACGACCGGGACAGGGTATTTGGCTACACCTTC.

This clone occurred a few times. The chain employs TRBV20-1 and TRBJ1-1; D is ambiguous. Germline V gene data show CDR1 as DFQATT and CDR2 as SNEGSKA (reference sequence). Deletions cut 6 bases from V and 3 bases from J, with 8 bases between. The CDR3 length is 11 residues. The CDR3 DNA reads as TGCAGTGCGAATCTGCACACTGAAGCTTTCTTT. Protein product: CSANLHTEAFF.

The J gene is TRBJ2-2, the V gene TRBV7-9; possibly TRBD1 for D (7 bases). The length of the CDR3 is 15 residues. Germline values: CDR1 SEHNR, CDR2 FQNEAQ (reference sequence). Trimming removed 3 bases from V and 1 base from J, with 9 bases in between. CDR3 amino acids: CASSLRDRNTGELFF. CDR3 DNA: TGTGCCAGCAGCTTGCGGGACAGGAACACCGGGGAGCTGTTTTTT.

V usage is TRBV18 and J usage is TRBJ1-1, with D perhaps TRBD1 (6 bases). The V gene's germline CDR1 is KGHSH and CDR2 LQKENI. With 3 bases removed from V and 6 bases from J, the gap between germline ends came to 14 bases. This CDR3 comprises 14 residues. CDR3 nucleotides: TGTGCCAGCTCACCCTCGACATGGGGGCCTGAAGCTTTCTTT. It specifies CASSPSTWGPEAFF.